A selection of T cell receptor beta chains follows, all from one sample in a study of long-term antiretroviral therapy in people with HIV. Clones were read by immunoSEQ multiplex PCR, and TCRdb kept only the in-frame ones, dropping some. The profile covers fewer than 45,000 clones, with 80% appearing a single time and around 5.5% taken by the ten largest. The source was unsorted PBMCs, collected 3.4 years after starting antiretroviral therapy. The receptors derive from a man younger than 40 with HIV. Each CDR3 is given with its conserved first and last residue. D genes are given only for firm matches. For some rows the clone size is stated as once, few or many, or as a class when expanded; others skip it.

TRBJ2-7 NA TRBD2 TRBV6-4 CASSVRGLAGGATYEQYF TGTGCCAGCAGTGTCCGGGGACTAGCGGGAGGTGCGACCTACGAGCAGTACTTC
TRBJ2-1 NA TRBD2 TRBV18 CASAPFGRENEQFF TGTGCCAGCGCCCCTTTCGGGAGGGAAAATGAGCAGTTCTTC
TRBJ2-5 NA NA TRBV11-2 CASSLDTAPQDF TGTGCCAGCAGCTTAGATACAGCTCCCCAGGACTTC
TRBJ1-5 NA NA TRBV28 CASSLHQPQHF TGTGCCAGCAGTTTGCATCAGCCCCAGCATTTT
TRBJ1-5 NA NA TRBV10-3 CATRDGGLGQPQHF TGTGCCACCAGGGATGGGGGGCTCGGTCAGCCCCAGCATTTT
TRBJ2-3 NA NA TRBV2 CASSETGHTDTQYF TGTGCCAGCAGTGAAACGGGGCACACAGATACGCAGTATTTT
TRBJ2-2 NA NA TRBV27 CASSLDVRLSGELFF TGTGCCAGCAGTTTAGACGTTCGTCTGTCCGGGGAGCTGTTTTTT
TRBJ1-1 NA TRBD1 TRBV9 CASSAQGESTEAFF TGTGCCAGCAGTGCACAGGGGGAGAGCACTGAAGCTTTCTTT
TRBJ2-7 NA NA TRBV27 CASSFSGVSVYEQYF TGTGCCAGCAGTTTCTCAGGAGTATCTGTCTACGAGCAGTACTTC
TRBJ1-1 NA NA TRBV2 CASSVEGHTEAFF TGTGCCAGCAGTGTCGAGGGACACACTGAAGCTTTCTTT
TRBJ2-1 NA TRBD2 TRBV5-1 CASSRGTSASNEQFF TGCGCCAGCAGCAGAGGGACTAGCGCCTCCAATGAGCAGTTCTTC
TRBJ2-3 NA NA TRBV5-4 CASSPGIPSGADTQYF TGTGCCAGCAGCCCCGGGATCCCGTCGGGGGCAGATACGCAGTATTTT
TRBJ2-1 NA TRBD1 TRBV18 CTSSPTDRGTYNEQFF TGTACCAGCTCACCAACGGACAGGGGGACCTACAATGAGCAGTTCTTC
TRBJ1-2 medium-sized NA TRBV5-5 CASSQALGIVGTF TGTGCCAGCAGCCAGGCGCTGGGGATTGTTGGGACCTTC
TRBJ2-7 NA TRBD1 TRBV28 CASSRGQGASYEQYF TGTGCCAGCAGTCGCGGACAGGGGGCATCCTACGAGCAGTACTTC
TRBJ2-1 NA TRBD2 TRBV7-2 CASSFRTSGSRNEQFF TGTGCCAGCAGCTTCCGTACTAGCGGGAGCCGTAATGAGCAGTTCTTC
TRBJ1-5 few NA TRBV19 CASSKDLDQPQHF TGTGCCAGTAGCAAGGACCTTGATCAGCCCCAGCATTTT
TRBJ2-3 once TRBD1 TRBV19 CASRQGANTQYF TGTGCCAGTAGACAGGGGGCGAATACGCAGTATTTT
TRBJ2-7 NA NA TRBV20-1 CSARRQGEQYF TGCAGTGCTAGGAGGCAGGGCGAGCAGTACTTC
TRBJ2-1 NA TRBD2 TRBV7-9 CASSPHSGRDYNEQFF TGTGCCAGCAGCCCGCATAGCGGGAGAGACTACAATGAGCAGTTCTTC
TRBJ1-5 NA NA TRBV5-6 CASSWGGGGSNQPQHF TGTGCCAGCAGCTGGGGAGGGGGTGGGAGCAATCAGCCCCAGCATTTT
TRBJ1-3 NA NA TRBV6-5 CASSYGLNSGNTIYF TGTGCCAGCAGTTACGGCTTAAACTCTGGAAACACCATATATTTT